The 6 T cell receptor beta chains below all came from one sample that was sequenced in a study of blood T cell repertoires in COVID-19. TCRdb keeps only in-frame clones here, not all; method: immunoSEQ multiplex PCR. The table records around 190,000 clones, 82% of them present only once. Source material: peripheral blood. These receptor sequences come from a woman in her sixties with COVID-19, enrolled during active disease.

V is TRBV6-5 and J is TRBJ1-1; tentative D call: TRBD1 (6 bases). The length of the CDR3 is 13 residues. Trimming stripped 8 bases from V and 3 bases from J, with 13 bases between. Germline CDR1 is MNHEY and CDR2 is SVGAGI. CDR3 DNA sequence: TGTGCCAGCCGGCGAGGGGGATACACTGAAGCTTTCTTT. It is translated as CASRRGGYTEAFF.

This clone turned up a few times. The J gene is TRBJ1-4, the V gene TRBV19; TRBD1 is a possible D gene (5 bases). The CDR3 has 13 amino acids. The ends were cut back, 8 bases at V and 4 bases at J, with 11 bases in the middle. Germline assignment: CDR1 LNHDA and CDR2 SQIVND (reference sequence). CDR3: CASRRGLNEKLFF. As DNA, the CDR3 is TGTGCCAGTCGTCGGGGACTTAATGAAAAACTGTTTTTT.

CDR3 in DNA: TGTGCCAGCAGTGGAGACAGGCCGTTGAGGGGCGGCTACACCTTC. Its protein is CASSGDRPLRGGYTF. V is TRBV28 and J is TRBJ1-2; maybe TRBD1 (6 bases). The germline CDR1 and CDR2 sequences are MDHEN and SYDVKM. V lost 5 bases to trimming and J lost 8 bases, with 21 bases between them. The CDR3 totals 15 residues.

This clone was seen ten or more times. The CDR3 is CASSLVSGRWRTEAFF. CDR3 DNA sequence: TGTGCCAGTAGCCTCGTTTCCGGACGGTGGAGGACTGAAGCTTTCTTT. This chain connects TRBV19 to TRBJ1-1, with D unclear. The V gene's germline CDR1 is LNHDA and CDR2 SQIVND (reference sequence). V lost 6 bases and J lost 5, with 22 bases in between. CDR3 length: 16 residues.

The V gene is TRBV5-5, the J gene TRBJ1-5; 10 bases fit TRBD1. V lost 4 bases, J lost 7 bases, and 5 bases stayed unmatched. The CDR3 is 14 residues long. The germline CDR1 and CDR2 sequences are SGHKS and YYEKEE (reference sequence). CDR3 protein: CASSAGTGDQPQHF. DNA for the CDR3: TGTGCCAGCAGCGCCGGGACAGGGGACCAGCCCCAGCATTTT.

The genes are TRBV7-3 and TRBJ2-3; 8 bases agree with TRBD2. Trimming took 5 bases from V and 1 from J; bases not matched to a gene: 2. Looked up from germline, CDR1 is SGHTA and CDR2 is FQGTGA. The CDR3 has 14 amino acids. The CDR3 here is CASSPTSGTDTQYF. The DNA of the CDR3 is TGTGCCAGCAGCCCGACTAGCGGCACAGATACGCAGTATTTT.